The 28 T cell receptor beta chains given below trace back to one sample, sequenced in a study of blood T cells in healthy people across ages. The authors ran a second PCR of about 6 to 12 cycles using a sample-barcoded 5' primer and a J-beta primer mix. Using its own MiXCR run on the 5' RACE reads, TCRdb lists one record per CDR3 protein. The data show 1.5 million to 2 million distinct CDR3 sequences, roughly 28% seen once. Sequencing was carried out using blood. The origin of the receptors is a woman aged 25 to 39 in good health.

This chain uses TRBV27 with TRBJ2-2; either TRBD1 or TRBD2 may supply D (5 bases each). Per germline, CDR1 MNHEY and CDR2 SMNVEV (reference sequence). V dropped 0 bases and J dropped 7 bases, with 12 bases sitting between them. The CDR3 length is 15 residues. The CDR3 bases are TGTGCCAGCAGTTTATCTCGACAGAGCGGCGGGGAGCTGTTTTTT. Translated, it gives CASSLSRQSGGELFF.

J is TRBJ2-1 and V is TRBV20-1; possibly TRBD2 for D (6 bases). The CDR3 covers 12 residues. V was clipped by 6 bases and J by 6 bases, with 12 bases between them. The germline gives CDR1 DFQATT, CDR2 SNEGSKA (reference sequence). DNA of the CDR3: TGCAGTGCCCCCGGGAGCTCCAATGAGCAGTTCTTC. Its protein is CSAPGSSNEQFF.

This clonotype came up many times. This chain uses TRBV25-1 with TRBJ2-5; the match to TRBD1 covers 11 bases. Germline-derived CDR1 and CDR2 are MGHDK and SYGVNS. The CDR3 has 13 amino acids. V was pared by 6 bases and J by 7 bases, with 4 bases of the junction left unmatched. The CDR3 protein is CASSPGQGVTQYF. DNA of the CDR3: TGTGCCAGCAGCCCGGGACAGGGGGTGACCCAGTACTTC.

At least ten counts were recorded for this clonotype. This sequence joins TRBV7-2 and TRBJ2-1; 7 nucleotides align to TRBD1. V lost 1 base and J lost 3; bases outside the gene matches: 12. This CDR3 is built from 18 residues. Germline assignment: CDR1 SGHTA and CDR2 FQGNSA. CDR3 protein: CASSLVVLGWDSYNEQFF. The DNA for the CDR3 is TGTGCCAGCAGCTTAGTAGTATTGGGGTGGGACAGCTACAATGAGCAGTTCTTC.

This sequence joins TRBV27 and TRBJ2-3, with TRBD1 matching 10 bases. The V gene's germline CDR1 is MNHEY and CDR2 SMNVEV (reference sequence). The junction had 9 bases not matched to a gene; V was cut back by 3 bases and J by 6 bases. This CDR3 spans 16 amino acids. CDR3: CASSLRQGARGDTQYF. For the CDR3, the DNA is TGTGCCAGCAGTTTGCGACAGGGGGCCCGCGGGGATACGCAGTATTTT.

The V call is TRBV7-2, the J call TRBJ1-5, with no clear D. Germline-derived CDR1 and CDR2 are SGHTA and FQGNSA. CDR3 length: 13 residues. Deletions cut 8 bases from V and 3 bases from J, with 11 bases between. The DNA for the CDR3 is TGTGCCAGCGCCTCTCGGGACAATCAGCCCCAGCATTTT. Translation gives CASASRDNQPQHF. The full variable domain, in which reference TRBV7-2 and TRBJ1-5 provide the parts outside the CDR3, is GAGVSQSPSNKVTEKGKDVELRCDPISGHTALYWYRQSLGQGLEFLIYFQGNSAPDKSGLPSDRFSAERTGGSVSTLTIQRTQQEDSAVYLCASASRDNQPQHFGDGTRLSIL.

This clonotype was recorded many times. CDR3 nucleotides: TGTGCCAGCAGTGGACACCGGGACAGGGAGGGCGAGCAGTACTTC. Translated: CASSGHRDREGEQYF. This chain links TRBV27 with TRBJ2-7; 9 bases are shared with TRBD1. CDR3 length: 15 residues. With V trimmed by 5 bases and J by 6 bases, 11 bases remained unmatched. The germline CDR1 and CDR2 sequences are MNHEY and SMNVEV (reference sequence).

The chain combines TRBV7-9 with TRBJ2-1; 7 nucleotides align to TRBD1. CDR1 is SEHNR and CDR2 is FQNEAQ in the germline V gene (reference sequence). This CDR3 contains 14 residues. The ends lost 7 bases at V and 4 bases at J; junction bases unmatched: 7. For the CDR3, the DNA is TGTGCCAGCACCATACCAGGGGGTTACAATGAGCAGTTCTTC. This sequence encodes CASTIPGGYNEQFF.

The V gene is TRBV7-9, the J gene TRBJ2-5; a weak D match, TRBD1 (5 bases). CDR1 and CDR2 (germline): SEHNR, FQNEAQ (reference sequence). This CDR3 has 12 residues. Deletions cut 4 bases from V and 13 bases from J, with 16 bases between. CDR3: CASSYSSGPGYF. CDR3 nucleotides: TGTGCCAGCAGCTACTCGTCAGGGCCTGGGTACTTC.

This clonotype has a count of ten or more. The chain recombines TRBV6-6 with TRBJ2-4, with D unclear. CDR3 length: 13 residues. Germline values: CDR1 MNHNY, CDR2 SVGAGI (reference sequence). Trimming took 6 bases from V and 0 from J, leaving 6 bases between them. The CDR3 nucleotides read TGTGCCAGCAGGGCCGTAGCCAAAAACATTCAGTACTTC. This codes for CASRAVAKNIQYF.

The chain links TRBV5-6 to TRBJ2-1; D is uncertain. V lost 2 bases and J 8 bases, leaving 11 bases between the germline ends. The CDR3 has 13 residues. Per the germline V gene, CDR1 is SGHDT and CDR2 is YYEEEE. The CDR3 loop is CASSFISADEQFF. The CDR3 coding sequence is TGTGCCAGCAGCTTTATCTCCGCCGATGAGCAGTTCTTC.

This clonotype was seen a few times. The chain uses TRBV7-2 and TRBJ2-5; 9 bases line up with TRBD2. The CDR3 spans 16 residues. The junction had 21 bases not matched to a gene; V was cut back by 8 bases and J by 11 bases. Germline CDR1 reads SGHTA; CDR2 reads FQGNSA. The CDR3 DNA follows: TGTGCCAGCGGCAATCGACTAGCGGCCTTGTCAAATGAGCAGTACTTC. Residues: CASGNRLAALSNEQYF.

The rearrangement joins TRBV5-4 to TRBJ2-5, with TRBD2 matching over 10 bases. From germline, CDR1 is SGHNT and CDR2 YYREEE (reference sequence). The trim removed 4 bases at V and 11 bases at J, leaving 23 bases unmatched. This CDR3 comprises 18 residues. The CDR3 nucleotides are TGTGCCAGCAGCCCCGGACTAGCGGAAGCAGGGTTTACGAATGAGCAGTACTTC. It encodes CASSPGLAEAGFTNEQYF.

This clonotype has just a few counts. The chain carries TRBV6-6 and TRBJ2-7; D unresolved. Germline V CDR1 and CDR2: MNHNY, SVGAGI (reference sequence). Trimming shortened V by 0 bases and J by 4 bases, and 4 bases separated the two germline ends. This CDR3 has 12 amino acids. CDR3 loop: CASSYSEYEQYF. CDR3 coding DNA: TGTGCCAGCAGTTACTCTGAGTACGAGCAGTACTTC.

This clonotype was recorded only once. This chain links TRBV24-1 with TRBJ2-1; weak D call: TRBD1 (6 bases). V lost 5 bases, J lost 2 bases, and 21 bases lay in between. The CDR3 has 18 residues. Germline loops: CDR1 KGHDR, CDR2 SFDVKD. The CDR3: CATSAGATGLFTYNEQFF. CDR3 sequence (DNA): TGTGCCACCAGTGCCGGCGCGACAGGCCTGTTTACCTACAATGAGCAGTTCTTC.

In its sample, this clonotype was seen a few times. The V call is TRBV9, the J call TRBJ2-3; 7 bases map to TRBD1. CDR1 is SGDLS and CDR2 is YYNGEE in the germline V gene. CDR3 length: 15 amino acids. V shed 3 bases, J shed 3 bases, and the junction held 7 bases outside the gene matches. The CDR3 region has the DNA TGTGCCAGCAGCGGGAGCGGCAGGGGGACAGATACGCAGTATTTT. Translating it yields CASSGSGRGTDTQYF.

In its sample, this clonotype was seen a few times. The rearrangement joins TRBV5-1 to TRBJ1-2, with D unresolved. V lost 0 bases and J 2 bases, leaving 20 bases between the germline ends. CDR1 is SGHRS, CDR2 YFSETQ, per germline. The CDR3 is 18 amino acids. The CDR3 loop reads CASSLAPIPVQGNYGYTF. CDR3 nucleotide sequence: TGCGCCAGCAGCTTGGCCCCCATTCCGGTACAAGGGAACTATGGCTACACCTTC.

The table lists this clonotype with a count of one. V usage is TRBV25-1 and J usage is TRBJ1-6; no reliable D call. V was pared by 1 base and J by 0 bases, with 10 bases between. The CDR3 sequence is 17 residues long. Germline V CDR1 and CDR2: MGHDK, SYGVNS. CDR3 amino acids: CASSELGGSSYNSPLHF. In DNA, the CDR3 is TGTGCCAGCAGTGAATTGGGCGGAAGCTCCTATAATTCACCCCTCCACTTT. The entire variable domain, with the rest obtained from reference TRBV25-1 and TRBJ1-6, is as follows: EADIYQTPRYLVIGTGKKITLECSQTMGHDKMYWYQQDPGMELHLIHYSYGVNSTEKGDLSSESTVSRIRTEHFPLTLESARPSHTSQYLCASSELGGSSYNSPLHFGNGTRLTVT.

This clonotype was recorded a few times. This chain uses TRBV5-4 with TRBJ1-4, with a possible D match to TRBD1 (6 bases). This CDR3 region has 16 residues. CDR1 and CDR2 from the germline V gene are SGHNT and YYREEE (reference sequence). Trimming took off 0 bases at V and 4 bases at J, with 13 bases between the two ends. CDR3 sequence: CASSLAIQGNNEKLFF. Written as DNA, the CDR3 is TGTGCCAGCAGCTTGGCGATACAGGGAAATAATGAAAAACTGTTTTTT.

The chain is built from TRBV29-1 and TRBJ2-5, with D perhaps matching TRBD1 (6 bases). Germline CDR1 is SQVTM and CDR2 is ANQGSEA. The CDR3 contains 16 residues. The V end was cut by 4 bases, the J end by 2 bases, with 20 bases between. In DNA form, the CDR3 reads TGCAGCGTTGTAGGGGGACGAGCCAGGAGACAAGAGACCCAGTACTTC. Its translation is CSVVGGRARRQETQYF. Filled out from reference TRBV29-1 and TRBJ2-5, the complete variable domain reads SAVISQKPSRDICQRGTSLTIQCQVDSQVTMMFWYRQQPGQSLTLIATANQGSEATYESGFVIDKFPISRPNLTFSTLTVSNMSPEDSSIYLCSVVGGRARRQETQYFGPGTRLLVL.

Details on this clonotype: The junction differs from germline at one of its ends, possibly a read error. The DNA of the CDR3 is TGTGCCAGCAGGTTAGGTGGGGGAAGGGAGTACGAGCAGTTCTTC. Its protein product is CASRLGGGREYEQFF. The rearrangement uses TRBV7-9 and TRBJ2-1; either TRBD1 or TRBD2 may supply D (5 bases each). CDR3 length equals 15 residues. Germline loops: CDR1 SEHNR, CDR2 FQNEAQ (reference sequence). The whole variable domain, remainder taken from reference TRBV7-9 and TRBJ2-1, is DTGVSQNPRHKITKRGQNVTFRCDPISEHNRLYWYRQTLGQGPEFLTYFQNEAQLEKSRLLSDRFSAERPKGSFSTLEIQRTEQGDSAMYLCASRLGGGREYEQFFGPGTRLTVL.

The chain uses TRBV20-1 and TRBJ2-5, with 12 bases aligning to TRBD2. Germline V CDR1 and CDR2: DFQATT, SNEGSKA (reference sequence). This CDR3 comprises 15 residues. The DNA for the CDR3 is TGCAGCGCCGTAGCTAGCGGGGGGGGCGCAGAGACCCAGTACTTC. It yields the protein CSAVASGGGAETQYF.

In regard to this clonotype: Possible read error: a much larger clone is one base away. The rearrangement uses TRBV7-3 and TRBJ2-1, with TRBD2 matching over 9 bases. This CDR3 contains 16 residues. Germline loops: CDR1 SGHTA, CDR2 FQGTGA. The CDR3 sequence: CAGSYAGGDNSNEQFF. The CDR3 nucleotides read TGTGCCGGCAGCTACGCGGGAGGGGATAATTCCAATGAGCAGTTCTTC.

The V gene is TRBV3-1, the J gene TRBJ2-7, with D perhaps matching TRBD2 (6 bases). From germline, CDR1 is LGHDT and CDR2 YNNKEL (reference sequence). The CDR3 extends over 15 amino acids. The V gene lost 0 bases and the J gene lost 3 bases, with 12 bases spanning the gap. In DNA, the CDR3 is TGTGCCAGCAGCCAAGACCGGCTAGCGTTCTACGAGCAGTACTTC. Translation gives CASSQDRLAFYEQYF.

This clonotype was picked up many times. This chain joins TRBV6-2 or TRBV6-3 and TRBJ2-7; D remains unclear. CDR3 length equals 13 residues. The V end lost 6 bases, the J end lost 3 bases, and 12 bases lay between the germline ends. The germline V gene encodes CDR1 MNHEY and CDR2 SVGEGT. In DNA, the CDR3 is TGTGCCAGCAGCCTGACTGTTAACTACGAGCAGTACTTC. It is translated as CASSLTVNYEQYF.

The V gene is TRBV12-5, the J gene TRBJ2-4; D remains ambiguous. The CDR3 has 15 amino acids. The germline V gene has CDR1 LGHNT and CDR2 FRNRAP. Trimming took 3 bases from V and 7 from J, leaving 16 bases between them. CDR3 DNA sequence: TGTGCTAGTGGTTTTTCAGTGGGGTTATTTAACATTCAGTACTTC. Translation: CASGFSVGLFNIQYF.

This chain joins TRBV3-1 and TRBJ2-3; D is tentatively TRBD1 or TRBD2 (5 bases each). The germline V gene has CDR1 LGHDT and CDR2 YNNKEL (reference sequence). The CDR3 is 14 residues long. Between the trimmed V and J ends, which lost 4 bases and 5 bases, there was a span of 13 bases. This CDR3 is CASSRYSGRDTQYF. In DNA, the CDR3 is TGTGCCAGCAGCCGTTATTCAGGGAGAGATACGCAGTATTTT.

This sequence joins TRBV2 and TRBJ1-5; TRBD1 is a possible D gene (6 bases). Trimming removed 5 bases from V and 1 base from J, with 12 bases in between. This CDR3 region has 15 residues. Germline V CDR1 and CDR2: SNHLY, FYNNEI. This CDR3 reads CASSRYRESNQPQHF. CDR3 DNA: TGTGCCAGCAGTCGATACAGGGAGAGCAATCAGCCCCAGCATTTT.